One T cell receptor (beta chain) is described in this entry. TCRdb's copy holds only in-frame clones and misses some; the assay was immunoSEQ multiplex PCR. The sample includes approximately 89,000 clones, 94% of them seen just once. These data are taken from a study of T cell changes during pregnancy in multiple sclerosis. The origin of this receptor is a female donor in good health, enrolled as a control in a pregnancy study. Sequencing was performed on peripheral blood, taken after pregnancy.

CDR3 bases: TGCAGCGTACTCTTGACAGCAACTAATGAAAAACTGTTTTTT. Translated, it gives CSVLLTATNEKLFF. V and J are TRBV29-1 and TRBJ1-4, with D possibly TRBD1 on 5 matching bases. The CDR3 consists of 14 residues. Germline V gene data show CDR1 as SQVTM and CDR2 as ANQGSEA. Trimming left V 6 bases short and J 0 bases short, with 11 bases between.